This TCR beta chain emerged from a study of T-cell reconstitution after alpha-beta-depleted transplantation in children. Losses at the gene ends were 0 bases for V and 7 bases for J; bases not matched to a gene: 3. This CDR3 has 14 residues. Germline CDR1 reads SGHRS; CDR2 reads YFSETQ. Unique molecular identifiers were incorporated when the TCRbeta library was constructed. TCRdb analysed the PCR reads with MiXCR anew, one entry per CDR3 protein. The table records 700,000 or so distinct CDR3 sequences, around 12% of them present only once. In its sample, this clonotype was seen many times. Antigen specificity is unknown. Study findings and constraints: T-cell numbers and diversity one year post-transplant derived largely from freshly generated T cells. In some patients, recipient T cells and intrathymic progenitors surviving conditioning explained high day-60 diversity. Expanded clones from the graft, numbering several hundred, reportedly supplied alpha-beta T cells about two months after transplant.

The chain has TRBV5-1 and TRBJ2-1; TRBD1 aligns across 8 bases. This material consisted of PBMCs, taken before TCRalphabeta/CD19-depleted stem cell transplant. This TCR was recovered from a girl aged 2 to 10 with congenital amegakaryocytic thrombocytopenia, due to receive a stem cell transplant. The CDR3 sequence is CASSLGQGMNEQFF. For the CDR3, the DNA is TGCGCCAGCAGCTTGGGACAGGGGATGAATGAGCAGTTCTTC.